Each of the 10 T cell receptor beta chains below was sequenced from the same sample in a study of T-cell reconstitution after alpha-beta-depleted transplantation in children. Unique molecular identifiers were used to barcode this TCRbeta library. Via MiXCR, TCRdb re-called the PCR reads, giving one row per CDR3 protein. The sample holds about 210,000 distinct CDR3 sequences; under 20% are singletons and the top ten take just under 45%. Source: PBMCs, mostly from graft donor cells, taken 360 days after TCRalphabeta/CD19-depleted stem cell transplant. The receptors originated from a male patient under 10 years old who had a stem cell transplant for acute lymphoblastic leukemia, so the T cells may come from the graft donor.

This clonotype was counted at least ten times. The chain recombines TRBV1 with TRBJ2-2; no DNA check was done on the table's D call, TRBD1. TRBV1 is termed a pseudogene. The length of the CDR3 is 9 residues. The CDR3 sequence: CRGTGELFF. CDR3 nucleotide sequence: TGCAGGGGGACCGGGGAGCTGTTTTTT.

The rearrangement joins TRBV14 to TRBJ1-6; perhaps TRBD1 as D (5 bases). The germline V gene has CDR1 SGHDN and CDR2 FVKESK. The length of the CDR3 is 16 residues. With 6 bases removed from V and 1 base from J, the gap between germline ends came to 13 bases. CDR3 region: CASSVIQVSYNSPLHF. In nucleotides, the CDR3 is TGTGCCAGCAGTGTCATACAGGTTTCCTATAATTCACCCCTCCACTTT.

This clonotype occurred a few times. V gene TRBV29-1 combines with J gene TRBJ1-2; no firm D call. The CDR3 loop spans 14 amino acids. V was trimmed by 7 bases and J by 7 bases, leaving 22 bases between them. The V gene's germline CDR1 is SQVTM and CDR2 ANQGSEA. CDR3 sequence reads: CSAPYPVRWSGYTF. DNA for the CDR3: TGCAGCGCCCCTTATCCAGTCCGTTGGTCTGGCTACACCTTC.

The rearrangement joins TRBV5-1 to TRBJ2-3; the D call may be TRBD1 or TRBD2 (5 bases each). Between the trimmed V and J ends, which lost 0 bases and 0 bases, there was a span of 11 bases. CDR1 and CDR2 from the germline V gene are SGHRS and YFSETQ. The CDR3 totals 16 residues. The CDR3 here is CASSLVGDSSTDTQYF. The DNA for the CDR3 is TGCGCCAGCAGCTTGGTGGGGGATTCTAGCACAGATACGCAGTATTTT. Full variable domain (remainder filled in from reference TRBV5-1 and TRBJ2-3): KAGVTQTPRYLIKTRGQQVTLSCSPISGHRSVSWYQQTPGQGLQFLFEYFSETQRNKGNFPGRFSGRQFSNSRSEMNVSTLELGDSALYLCASSLVGDSSTDTQYFGPGTRLTVL.

The chain links TRBV7-9 to TRBJ1-2, with 9 bases identical to TRBD1. Losses at the gene ends were 3 bases for V and 4 bases for J; bases not matched to a gene: 9. The CDR3 contains 16 residues. Per the germline V gene, CDR1 is SEHNR and CDR2 is FQNEAQ (reference sequence). The CDR3 region is CASSFAGTGSVYGYTF. CDR3 in DNA: TGTGCCAGCAGCTTTGCCGGGACAGGGTCGGTCTATGGCTACACCTTC. Using reference TRBV7-9 and TRBJ1-2 for the parts outside the CDR3, the full variable domain is DTGVSQNPRHKITKRGQNVTFRCDPISEHNRLYWYRQTLGQGPEFLTYFQNEAQLEKSRLLSDRFSAERPKGSFSTLEIQRTEQGDSAMYLCASSFAGTGSVYGYTFGSGTRLTVV.

The V gene is TRBV28, the J gene TRBJ2-1; D is ambiguous. Germline CDR1 MDHEN, CDR2 SYDVKM. Deletions cut 5 bases from V and 4 bases from J, with 15 bases between. This CDR3 has 15 amino acids. The CDR3 nucleotides read TGTGCCAGCAGTCCACAGTGGCGGAATTACAATGAGCAGTTCTTC. This gives the protein CASSPQWRNYNEQFF. Supplemented by reference TRBV28 and TRBJ2-1, the full variable domain reads DVKVTQSSRYLVKRTGEKVFLECVQDMDHENMFWYRQDPGLGLRLIYFSYDVKMKEKGDIPEGYSVSREKKERFSLILESASTNQTSMYLCASSPQWRNYNEQFFGPGTRLTVL.

In its sample, this clonotype was seen many times. The gene calls are TRBV20-1 and TRBJ2-5; 11 nucleotides line up with TRBD2. CDR3 length: 13 residues. V lost 6 bases and J lost 2; bases outside the gene matches: 2. Germline V gene sequence: CDR1 DFQATT, CDR2 SNEGSKA (reference sequence). CDR3 protein: CSARLAGQETQYF. The CDR3 DNA reads TGCAGTGCCCGACTAGCGGGGCAAGAGACCCAGTACTTC.

This clonotype occurred a few times. The gene calls are TRBV28 and TRBJ1-3, with a tentative D call TRBD1 (5 bases). V dropped 3 bases and J dropped 1 base, with 13 bases sitting between them. This CDR3 has 16 residues. Germline lookup yields CDR1 MDHEN and CDR2 SYDVKM. CDR3 sequence: CASSLIRELSGNTIYF. CDR3 nucleotides: TGTGCCAGCAGTTTGATCAGGGAGCTTTCTGGAAACACCATATATTTT. Full variable domain (missing parts from reference TRBV28 and TRBJ1-3): DVKVTQSSRYLVKRTGEKVFLECVQDMDHENMFWYRQDPGLGLRLIYFSYDVKMKEKGDIPEGYSVSREKKERFSLILESASTNQTSMYLCASSLIRELSGNTIYFGEGSWLTVV.

The chain links TRBV6-5 to TRBJ2-3, with D unresolved. The CDR3 has 11 amino acids. CDR1 is MNHEY and CDR2 is SVGAGI in the germline V gene. V lost 10 bases and J 1 base, leaving 6 bases between the germline ends. CDR3 amino acids: CATTRTDTQYF. CDR3 bases: TGTGCCACTACCCGCACAGATACGCAGTATTTT.

The rearrangement joins TRBV10-1 to TRBJ2-3, with D tentatively TRBD1 or TRBD2 (5 bases each). The CDR3 runs 15 residues. Trimming left V 3 bases short and J 3 bases short, with 13 bases between. Germline loops: CDR1 WNHNN, CDR2 SYGVQD (reference sequence). The CDR3 DNA follows: TGCGCCAGCAGTGACACGGGGCTAACAACAGATACGCAGTATTTT. The encoded protein is CASSDTGLTTDTQYF.